Shown below are 24 T cell receptor beta chains from a single sample sequenced in a study of CD8+ T cells in alopecia areata (dated 2018 in TCRdb). Library preparation used the immunoSEQ multiplex PCR assay. RNA was extracted from all samples and reverse transcribed into cDNA as template for TCR sequencing. TCRdb carries this immuneACCESS record with in-frame sequences only. Its versions omit some clonotypes, under half of them owing to an unresolved V gene in the studies checked, with the rest unexplained. Present in this sample are about 120,000 clones, over 60% of which were seen just once. Around 2.7% of the sample lies in the top ten. The specimen was CD4+ T cells sorted from blood. The receptors originated from a human donor in good health.

The chain links TRBV7-3 to TRBJ2-3; D tentatively fits TRBD1 or TRBD2 (5 bases each). The V end lost 3 bases, the J end lost 1 base, and 11 bases lay between the germline ends. This CDR3 has 15 amino acids. Per the germline V gene, CDR1 is SGHTA and CDR2 is FQGTGA. The CDR3 region has the DNA TGTGCCAGCAGCTTCGTCCAGGGACGCACAGATACGCAGTATTTT. Amino acids: CASSFVQGRTDTQYF.

This chain uses TRBV6-5 with TRBJ1-1; 10 bases map to TRBD1. Trimming removed 5 bases from V and 0 bases from J; junction bases left unmatched: 3. The CDR3 totals 15 residues. Germline CDR1 MNHEY, CDR2 SVGAGI. The chain's CDR3 is CASSKDRGMNTEAFF. In DNA form, the CDR3 reads TGTGCCAGCAGTAAGGACAGGGGGATGAACACTGAAGCTTTCTTT.

The chain combines TRBV5-1 with TRBJ1-6; 9 bases match TRBD1. Trimming took 4 bases from V and 7 from J; bases not matched to a gene: 3. Per the germline V gene, CDR1 is SGHRS and CDR2 is YFSETQ. This CDR3 has 14 amino acids. Here the CDR3 reads CASSRDRENSPLHF. The CDR3 DNA follows: TGCGCCAGCAGCCGGGACAGGGAAAATTCACCCCTCCACTTT.

The chain recombines TRBV2 with TRBJ2-2; D is possibly TRBD1 (5 bases). The CDR3 covers 16 residues. Germline V gives CDR1 SNHLY, CDR2 FYNNEI. V gave up 5 bases and J gave up 1 base, with 14 bases separating them. CDR3 sequence (DNA): TGTGCCAGCAGTCAAATGGGCAGGGTGAACACCGGGGAGCTGTTTTTT. It yields the protein CASSQMGRVNTGELFF.

The CDR3 nucleotides are TGTGCCACAAAGCCCGGACAGGCCTACTATGGCTACACCTTC. Amino acid sequence: CATKPGQAYYGYTF. V and J are TRBV6-1 and TRBJ1-2; 7 bases fit TRBD1. The V gene's germline CDR1 is MNHNS and CDR2 SASEGT. The CDR3 has 14 residues. J gave up 3 bases and V 10 bases, and 11 bases lay outside the gene matches.

This sequence joins TRBV29-1 and TRBJ2-1; the D gene could be TRBD1 or TRBD2 (6 bases each). The length of the CDR3 is 12 residues. Germline V gene data show CDR1 as SQVTM and CDR2 as ANQGSEA. V lost 7 bases, J lost 6 bases, and 13 bases lay in between. CDR3: CSAFGGPNEQFF. CDR3 in DNA: TGCAGCGCCTTTGGGGGGCCCAATGAGCAGTTCTTC.

This chain joins TRBV30 and TRBJ2-3; the D is unclear. Germline assignment: CDR1 GTSNPN and CDR2 SVGIG (reference sequence). The CDR3 sequence is 12 residues long. Trimming cost V 0 bases and J 7 bases, with 8 bases left between them. The CDR3 region is CAWSVYKNTQYF. The CDR3 bases are TGTGCCTGGAGTGTATACAAAAATACGCAGTATTTT.

CDR3 region: CASSRDRSNTEAFF. The CDR3 region has the DNA TGTGCCAGCAGCCGGGACAGATCGAACACTGAAGCTTTCTTT. The rearrangement uses TRBV7-9 and TRBJ1-1, with 7 bases that match TRBD1. Germline CDR1 SEHNR, CDR2 FQNEAQ (reference sequence). Trimming cost V 5 bases and J 1 base; bases outside gene matches: 4. This CDR3 comprises 14 residues.

The chain employs TRBV5-1 and TRBJ1-1; no clear D gene. The germline V and J ends were trimmed by 0 bases and 1 base, with 7 bases remaining between them. The CDR3 consists of 14 residues. Germline CDR1 and CDR2: SGHRS and YFSETQ. The DNA for the CDR3 is TGCGCCAGCAGCTTGGCCCAGACGAACACTGAAGCTTTCTTT. This gives the protein CASSLAQTNTEAFF.

This clone showed up just a few times. The V gene is TRBV5-5, the J gene TRBJ2-2; a possible D gene is TRBD2 (6 bases). Trimming stripped 7 bases from V and 3 bases from J, with 7 bases between. The length of the CDR3 is 12 residues. Germline V gene sequence: CDR1 SGHKS, CDR2 YYEKEE (reference sequence). CDR3 bases: TGTGCCAGCGGAGGGGACACCGGGGAGCTGTTTTTT. Its protein product is CASGGDTGELFF. The variable domain in full, with the rest retrieved from reference TRBV5-5 and TRBJ2-2, is DAGVTQSPTHLIKTRGQQVTLRCSPISGHKSVSWYQQVLGQGPQFIFQYYEKEERGRGNFPDRFSARQFPNYSSELNVNALLLGDSALYLCASGGDTGELFFGEGSRLTVL.

The V call is TRBV29-1, the J call TRBJ2-5; TRBD2 agrees at 8 bases. The CDR3 covers 13 residues. The junction had 4 bases not matched to a gene; V was cut back by 2 bases and J by 5 bases. Per the germline V gene, CDR1 is SQVTM and CDR2 is ANQGSEA. The CDR3 protein is CSVEPRGGETQYF. The CDR3 DNA reads as TGCAGCGTTGAACCCCGGGGGGGGGAGACCCAGTACTTC.

This chain connects TRBV29-1 to TRBJ2-5, with D perhaps TRBD1 (5 bases). Trimming pared 6 bases from V and 2 bases from J, leaving 16 bases between. This CDR3 is built from 14 residues. CDR1 is SQVTM, CDR2 ANQGSEA, per germline. The CDR3 DNA reads as TGCAGCGTGAGAATTTCGACAGTACAAGAGACCCAGTACTTC. This encodes CSVRISTVQETQYF. The variable domain in full, completed from reference TRBV29-1 and TRBJ2-5, reads SAVISQKPSRDICQRGTSLTIQCQVDSQVTMMFWYRQQPGQSLTLIATANQGSEATYESGFVIDKFPISRPNLTFSTLTVSNMSPEDSSIYLCSVRISTVQETQYFGPGTRLLVL.

The chain joins TRBV5-6 to TRBJ2-1; D is ambiguous. Looked up from germline, CDR1 is SGHDT and CDR2 is YYEEEE. The CDR3 extends over 13 amino acids. Trimming left V 4 bases short and J 4 bases short, with 9 bases between. The CDR3 loop is CASSPGAYNEQFF. The DNA for the CDR3 is TGTGCCAGCAGCCCCGGTGCTTACAATGAGCAGTTCTTC.

CDR3 nucleotides: TGTGCCAGCAGCTTAAGGGCAGGCAATCAGCCCCAGCATTTT. It translates to CASSLRAGNQPQHF. This chain links TRBV7-2 with TRBJ1-5; D remains ambiguous. V was trimmed by 2 bases and J by 2 bases, leaving 7 bases between them. Looked up from germline, CDR1 is SGHTA and CDR2 is FQGNSA. The CDR3 is 14 residues long.

A few counts support this clone. The genes are TRBV6-5 and TRBJ1-5; no clear D gene. V dropped 5 bases and J dropped 2 bases, with 10 bases sitting between them. The CDR3 length is 14 residues. CDR1 and CDR2 (germline): MNHEY, SVGAGI. The chain's CDR3 is CASSEGSRNQPQHF. CDR3 sequence (DNA): TGTGCCAGCAGTGAAGGGAGCCGCAATCAGCCCCAGCATTTT.

V gene TRBV30 combines with J gene TRBJ1-1; D is uncertain. The V gene lost 1 base and the J gene lost 0 bases, with 6 bases spanning the gap. This CDR3 comprises 13 residues. Germline V lookup: CDR1 GTSNPN, CDR2 SVGIG (reference sequence). The CDR3 region has the DNA TGTGCCTGGAGTGAACAAATGAACACTGAAGCTTTCTTT. Its translation: CAWSEQMNTEAFF.

The chain links TRBV4-2 to TRBJ2-5, with TRBD2 identical over 10 bases. Germline CDR1 LGHNA, CDR2 YNFKEQ. Losses at the gene ends were 4 bases for V and 5 bases for J; bases not matched to a gene: 10. The CDR3 is 16 residues long. The CDR3 is CASSPQERGGLETQYF. As DNA, the CDR3 is TGTGCCAGCAGCCCCCAAGAGCGGGGGGGCTTGGAGACCCAGTACTTC.

This clone is a singleton in its sample. The chain uses TRBV15 and TRBJ2-1; maybe TRBD1 (5 bases). Germline V CDR1 and CDR2: LNHNV, YYDKDF (reference sequence). Trimming cost V 9 bases and J 6 bases, with 12 bases left between them. The CDR3 covers 12 residues. CDR3 sequence: CATSRQGNEQFF. CDR3 bases: TGTGCCACGTCGCGGCAGGGCAATGAGCAGTTCTTC. Full variable domain (outside the CDR3, taken from reference TRBV15 and TRBJ2-1): DAMVIQNPRYQVTQFGKPVTLSCSQTLNHNVMYWYQQKSSQAPKLLFHYYDKDFNNEADTPDNFQSRRPNTSFCFLDIRSPGLGDTAMYLCATSRQGNEQFFGPGTRLTVL.

The J gene is TRBJ2-3, the V gene TRBV5-4; D may match TRBD1 or TRBD2 (6 bases each). The germline V gene encodes CDR1 SGHNT and CDR2 YYREEE (reference sequence). Trimming removed 4 bases at V and 2 bases at J, with 14 bases between. This CDR3 is built from 15 residues. CDR3 DNA sequence: TGTGCCAGCAGCCCCGAGGGGGGCAACACAGATACGCAGTATTTT. As protein: CASSPEGGNTDTQYF. Using reference TRBV5-4 and TRBJ2-3 for the parts outside the CDR3, the full variable domain is ETGVTQSPTHLIKTRGQQVTLRCSSQSGHNTVSWYQQALGQGPQFIFQYYREEENGRGNFPPRFSGLQFPNYSSELNVNALELDDSALYLCASSPEGGNTDTQYFGPGTRLTVL.

V gene TRBV20-1 combines with J gene TRBJ2-5; D ambiguous. The CDR3 extends over 11 amino acids. Germline V gene lookup returns CDR1 DFQATT and CDR2 SNEGSKA (reference sequence). V lost 3 bases, J lost 3 bases, and 5 bases lay in between. The CDR3 is CSASSEETQYF. CDR3 DNA: TGCAGTGCTAGTAGTGAAGAGACCCAGTACTTC.

This chain uses TRBV4-2 with TRBJ2-5; tentative D call: TRBD1 (5 bases). The length of the CDR3 is 13 residues. V was trimmed by 1 base and J by 3 bases, leaving 6 bases between them. From germline, CDR1 is LGHNA and CDR2 YNFKEQ. The CDR3 sequence is CASSQAQEETQYF. In DNA, the CDR3 is TGTGCCAGCAGCCAAGCACAGGAAGAGACCCAGTACTTC.

This clone has only one observation. This chain joins TRBV7-9 and TRBJ1-6; tentatively, D is TRBD1 (5 bases). V was trimmed by 5 bases and J by 6 bases, leaving 14 bases between them. CDR3 length: 15 amino acids. CDR1 and CDR2 from the germline V gene are SEHNR and FQNEAQ (reference sequence). The CDR3 protein is CASSPMGVVNSPLHF. In DNA form, the CDR3 reads TGTGCCAGCAGCCCCATGGGGGTTGTTAATTCACCCCTCCACTTT.

The rearrangement links TRBV27 to TRBJ1-2; D gene ambiguous. The CDR3 spans 13 residues. The germline V gene has CDR1 MNHEY and CDR2 SMNVEV (reference sequence). V was cut by 5 bases and J by 2 bases, with 9 bases left in between. The CDR3 bases are TGTGCCAGCAGTCCCGCCGGGAACTATGGCTACACCTTC. It translates to CASSPAGNYGYTF.

The CDR3 nucleotides are TGTGCCAGCAGCGTGGAGTATAATTCACCCCTCCACTTT. This sequence encodes CASSVEYNSPLHF. The chain employs TRBV9 and TRBJ1-6; D gene unclear. CDR1 is SGDLS, CDR2 YYNGEE, per germline. V dropped 2 bases and J dropped 4 bases, with 4 bases sitting between them. The CDR3 contains 13 residues.